Included here is one T cell receptor (beta chain) sequence, with context. Its specificity is not known. RNA extraction and reverse transcription yielded cDNA as sequencing template. The protocol was immunoSEQ multiplex PCR, while the TCRdb copy is restricted to in-frame clones and leaves out a portion. The table includes about 130,000 clones, about 49% detected once. Trimming shortened V by 8 bases and J by 0 bases, and 22 bases separated the two germline ends. CDR3 length: 17 amino acids. This record comes from a study of CD8+ T cells in alopecia areata. The study's findings and limits: Scalp sample data also include resident alphabeta T cells from normal skin. Unlike in mice, where it was clearer, TCR sharing across patients was less clear, possibly HLA-related.

V is TRBV23-1 and J is TRBJ1-2; D unresolved. TRBV23-1 counts as an open reading frame of uncertain function. The specimen was CD8+ T cells sorted from blood, collected at week 0. This clonotype originated in a human donor with alopecia areata. CDR3 sequence (DNA): TGCGCCAGCCCTGCCAGCAGTCGGGTGGCAGCTAACTATGGCTACACCTTC. Amino acid sequence: CASPASSRVAANYGYTF.